This entry describes one T cell receptor (beta chain). The target of this receptor is not known. Per-nucleotide qualities are absent, and no much larger clonotype sits a single base away. These data come from a study of cytomegalovirus exposure and HLA in healthy donors (dated by TCRdb to the late 2010s). A note on the overall study: An earlier analysis of about 530 of the donors reported roughly 300 Gb of sequence data and 90 million to 120 million unique TCR beta sequences obtained from about 170 million T cells. Roughly 300 gigabases of sequencing data and tens of millions of unique TCR sequences were included in an early release covering roughly 600 HLA-typed donors. Of the roughly 400 genotyped donors, more than 75% were placed in the genetic ancestry cluster associated with self-reported Caucasian donors. The study aimed to test whether cataloging public T cell receptors could reveal signatures of past pathogen exposure. The study used immunosequencing to profile the T cell repertoires of hundreds of subjects and linked those repertoires to cytomegalovirus serostatus. Besides the first cohort of approximately 670 subjects, a separate validation cohort made up of over 100 different subjects was used. The study combined high-throughput TCR immunosequencing, statistical association of individual TCRs with disease status, and machine learning to predict cytomegalovirus infection status. A later analysis re-analyzed previously published TCR beta repertoires from roughly 690 donors and added high-resolution HLA genotyping to study TCR occurrence patterns. Rather than drawing on any new phenotypic data, the later analysis identified candidate immune exposures from TCR beta sequences and the way those sequences occurred across donors. In an earlier analysis of a few hundred of the donors, high-throughput TCR beta sequencing was used to judge whether each TCR beta V gene segment behaved as functional or pseudogenic. Donor age, sex, ethnicity and CMV serostatus were compiled together with the repertoire data. A later genetic analysis used genome-wide SNP genotypes for about 65% of the 666 donors, treating that subset as a discovery cohort. All discovery cohort repertoires had been generated using a single sequencing platform. HLA typing covered class I and class II loci at four-digit resolution. Typing coverage varied by locus: roughly 620-640 donors for A, B, C, DRB1 and DQB1; approximately 560 for DQA1; some 610 for DPA1; around 450 for DPB1. About five DR-DQ haplotypes were treated as single units for association and clustering because of strong linkage in the cohort. Among some 400 genotyped donors of the cohort, an average of approximately 240,000 unique TCR beta nucleotide sequences was sequenced per donor, of which 15% to 20% were non-productive. What the work shows at the level of the full study, not this receptor alone: The study listed 164 TCR beta chains as associated with cytomegalovirus. Roughly uniform sequencing depth across donors was assumed in presence/absence analyses, although this assumption may not hold. Strong co-occurrence of HLA alleles, especially DR and DQ, made assigning TCR associations to individual alleles difficult. In an earlier analysis of around 600 of the donors, most TCR beta V segments were observed in productive rearrangements about 90% or about 30% of the time, broadly matching IMGT annotations. Linkage disequilibrium might explain the correlated functional status among segregating V segments, but an unknown experimental factor could not be ruled out. A later genetic analysis reported fewer N-insertions in productive TCRs among donors in an Asian-associated ancestry cluster than the roughly 700-donor mean. The sequencing pipeline was judged likely to have produced a cluster of highly shared sequence variants as a technical artifact. The cohort was sequenced for TCR beta chains only, and without alpha or paired-chain data the features that could be detected were limited. While some public TCRs were present in many individuals, most TCR sequences turned up only very rarely across donors. A later analysis found that HLA-associated TCR beta chains were more clonally expanded and had lower generation probabilities than equally common non-associated chains. In a later genetic analysis, a missense DCLRE1C variant was associated with V-gene and J-gene trimming of TCR beta chains, and the association was replicated in an independent cohort. In both the original and validation cohorts, the classifier was reported to diagnose cytomegalovirus status with high specificity and sensitivity. Most CMV-associated TCR beta chains appeared to be HLA-restricted in a later analysis, and the HLA associations seemed to be driven largely by CMV exposure. The authors suggested that the approach could potentially be extended to other disease states and immunological phenotypes. Because HLA typing was missing for some donors at each locus, association tests included only the typed subset. A later analysis associated about 17,000 TCR beta sequences with specific HLA alleles at a false discovery rate of 0.05. Because the 87-base-pair reads could not distinguish some IMGT-functional V segments, including TRBV6-2 and TRBV6-3, those segments were excluded. Immune exposure information for the cohort was limited to CMV serostatus. A further reported finding was that TCR beta sequences accurately predicted the HLA-A and HLA-B alleles for most subjects in the first cohort. In vitro tests confirmed that a few of the cytomegalovirus-associated TCR beta chains recognize cytomegalovirus antigens. Several of the top co-occurrence clusters appeared to be linked to parvovirus B19, influenza, CMV and Epstein-Barr virus, according to a later analysis. A later analysis found that TCR association rates varied across HLA loci, with DRB1 alleles showing the most associated TCRs and HLA-C alleles the fewest. Fewer than 20 rarely observed V segments, including chromosome 9 orphons, were excluded from the earlier analysis of almost 600 of the donors because counts were too low.

The germline V gene (reference sequence) gives CDR1 as MNHEY and CDR2 as SMNVEV. Measured from the cysteine to the phenylalanine, the CDR3 is 13 residues long. The CDR3 DNA has 39 bases and is translated from base 1. V lost 6 bases and J lost 1 base; the stretch between them is 9 bases long. Library construction relied on the immunoSEQ multiplex PCR assay. A mixture of 60 forward primers for TCR Vbeta segments and 13 reverse primers for TCR Jbeta segments was used in the multiplex PCR. Amplification of the CDR3 region of rearranged TCR beta genes was performed with a multiplex PCR assay on genomic DNA. The Illumina HiSeq System was used to sequence the amplified TCR beta libraries as 87-base-pair reads. In the original analysis: In a later analysis, roughly 80 million unique TCR beta chains were counted across the 500 to 850 repertoires, and some 10 million of these chains were shared by at least two donors. A nearest-neighbor algorithm error-corrected the raw reads and collapsed the reads into unique sequences, merging closely related sequences to remove PCR and sequencing errors. Alignment of CDR3 sequences to IMGT reference sequences was used to assign V, D and J gene segments. For a sequence to be retained, a match of at least six nucleotides was required to both a V gene segment and a J gene segment. A rearrangement counted as productive if the CDR3 had no stop codons and remained in frame with V and J, and every other rearrangement counted as non-productive. Following IMGT convention, CDR3 was defined as the stretch from the second conserved V-encoded cysteine up to the conserved J-encoded phenylalanine. In an earlier analysis of 550 to 650 of the donors, sequences lacking an unambiguous match to a single V gene segment were excluded. An earlier analysis of 500 to 600 of the donors classified V segments as functional when productive rearrangements were above 56.7% and as segregating when the standard deviation between donors was above 5%. To diagnose cytomegalovirus status from the catalog of TCR beta chain sequences, a statistical classification framework was built. In a later analysis, V and J genes were assigned by comparing TCR nucleotide sequences against IMGT/GENE-DB human TR gene sequences. A later analysis assigned CDR3 sequences and most-parsimonious VDJ recombination scenarios with the TCRdist pipeline. In a later analysis, each TCR beta chain was defined by its CDR3 amino acid sequence together with its V-gene family, and reads lacking a unique V-gene family were excluded. To address suspected cross-contamination and a sequencing artifact, a later analysis removed under 600 highly shared, low-generation-probability nucleotide sequences. In a later analysis, a clonal expansion index for each public chain was calculated from normalized within-repertoire ranks of inferred template counts. Generation probabilities in a later analysis came from a VDJ recombination model fitted to out-of-frame rearrangements, and those results were checked against IGoR. A later analysis scored TCR-TCR, TCR-HLA and TCR-CMV co-occurrence with hypergeometric tests, applying a repertoire-size bias correction to TCR pairs. To estimate false discovery rates, a later analysis permuted the HLA or CMV assignments 20 times. A later analysis grouped co-occurring TCRs with DBSCAN, adding TCRdist sequence similarity when clustering within HLA-allele-positive subsets. Repertoires with fewer than 30,000 or more than 120,000 public chains, plus five repertoires with anomalous nucleotide sharing, were excluded from co-occurrence clustering. TCRdb took this table from immuneACCESS and kept in-frame rearrangements with V and J called. Such tables lack part of the clones; where checked against another copy, unresolved V genes explain under half of the gap, and the rest is unexplained. V, J and clone size were drawn from that table, and D and trimming were deduced from the DNA. This sample comprises 46,000 or so clones, around 58% of them detected only once. The ten largest account for approximately 12% of the sample.

The cohort was made up of 500 to 800 healthy bone marrow donors. All cohort members were sampled while nominally healthy, although unrecorded immune exposures were likely present. The donor was CMV seropositive and was included in the group of 289 seropositive cohort members. Every donor gave a peripheral blood sample, and the peripheral blood mononuclear cells from that sample were used for TCR beta sequencing. The Qiagen DNeasy Blood Extraction Kit was used to extract genomic DNA from the blood cell samples. In this chain, TRBV27 is recombined with TRBJ1-2; TRBD1 is a weak D gene call, 5 bases matching. The TCR was taken from a man between 60 and 75 years old in good health and CMV-seropositive. Material for sequencing was PBMCs. The bases read TGTGCCAGCAGCCCTGACAGTAACTATGGCTACACCTTC. Its protein reads: CASSPDSNYGYTF.